The present entry profiles one TCR beta chain with its context. This sample was taken from a study of blood T cell repertoires in COVID-19. Across the study: Nucleic acid was either cDNA or gDNA, and it came from T cells, B-cell-depleted T cells, or PBMCs.

CDR1 and CDR2 (germline): LGHDT, YNNKEL (reference sequence). The length of the CDR3 is 14 residues. Germline trimming cut 4 bases from V and 9 bases from J; bases unmatched to any gene: 3. Authors' methods: Reference gene primer amplification in the assay estimated nucleated cell counts. Sequenced by immunoSEQ multiplex PCR; TCRdb stores in-frame clones only, minus some. From that table come the V and J calls and clone size; the DNA was used to work out D and trimming. The sample has some 140,000 clones, 85% to 90% seen once. This sequence originates from a man aged 50 to 59 with active COVID-19. The V call is TRBV3-1 (or the pseudogene TRBV3-2), the J call TRBJ2-1, with 13 positions matching TRBD2. What was sequenced was peripheral blood. The CDR3 reads CASSPGLAGIEQFF. The CDR3 coding sequence is TGTGCCAGCAGCCCGGGACTAGCGGGAATTGAGCAGTTCTTC.